This TCR beta chain was retrieved from a study of graft-versus-host responses after intestinal transplantation. Study-level findings and limits: Among recipient marrow samples, GvH clones were found; some appeared first in ileum or blood. Graft-donor T cell macrochimerism in patients accompanied high graft-versus-host to host-versus-graft clonal ratios in allografts.

Intraepithelial and lamina propria lymphocytes were isolated from graft specimens. As to this clone: Its antigen is not known.

The CDR3 runs 12 residues. Trimming shortened V by 5 bases and J by 2 bases, and 6 bases separated the two germline ends. Germline CDR1 and CDR2: MNHEY and SVGAGI. The repertoire was sequenced with immunoSEQ multiplex PCR; TCRdb's copy has only in-frame clones and lacks some. This sample has more than 13,000 clones, with about 70% found just once. This receptor was obtained from a human patient who received an intestinal transplant, so some T cells may come from the graft donor. The source material was ileum tissue, sampled around 98 weeks after intestinal transplantation. The V and J genes are TRBV6-5 and TRBJ1-2, with a weak D call TRBD1 (5 bases). The CDR3 nucleotides are TGTGCCAGCAGTGGACAAAACTATGGCTACACCTTC. Protein product: CASSGQNYGYTF.